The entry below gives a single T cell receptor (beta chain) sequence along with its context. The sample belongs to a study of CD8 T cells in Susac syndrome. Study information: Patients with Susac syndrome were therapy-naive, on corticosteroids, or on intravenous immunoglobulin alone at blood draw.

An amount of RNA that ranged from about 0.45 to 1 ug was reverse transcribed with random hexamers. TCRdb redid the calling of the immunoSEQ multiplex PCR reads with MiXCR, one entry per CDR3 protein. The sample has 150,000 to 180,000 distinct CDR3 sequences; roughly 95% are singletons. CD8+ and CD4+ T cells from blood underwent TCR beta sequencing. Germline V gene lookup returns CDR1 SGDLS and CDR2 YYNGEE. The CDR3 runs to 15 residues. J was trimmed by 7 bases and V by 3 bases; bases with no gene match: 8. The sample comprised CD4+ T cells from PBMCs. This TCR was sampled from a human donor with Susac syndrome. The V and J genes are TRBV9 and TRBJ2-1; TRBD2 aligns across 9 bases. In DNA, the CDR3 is TGTGCCAGCAGCGCCTCCGCGGGGGGGAAGAATGAGCAGTTCTTC. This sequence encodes CASSASAGGKNEQFF. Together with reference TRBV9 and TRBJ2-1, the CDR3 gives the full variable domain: DSGVTQTPKHLITATGQRVTLRCSPRSGDLSVYWYQQSLDQGLQFLIQYYNGEERAKGNILERFSAQQFPDLHSELNLSSLELGDSALYFCASSASAGGKNEQFFGPGTRLTVL.